The clone carrying this T cell receptor beta chain was seen just once. The data belong to a study of shared T cell receptors in the human thymus. The germline CDR1 and CDR2 sequences are MNHNY and SVGAGI (reference sequence). This CDR3 is 16 amino acids long. V shed 7 bases and J 2 bases; nucleotides not matched to a gene: 10. Profiling relied on immunoSEQ multiplex PCR, and the TCRdb table lists in-frame clones only, not all of them. Of about 380,000 clones in the sample, more than 85% were seen once. The chain has TRBV6-6 and TRBJ2-4; the match to TRBD2 covers 8 bases. The sequence derives from a human donor. Sequenced sample: thymocytes. CDR3 sequence reads: CASTPIAGTSKNIQYF. DNA for the CDR3: TGTGCCAGCACCCCTATAGCGGGAACGTCCAAAAACATTCAGTACTTC.